These 6 T cell receptor beta chains were sequenced from one sample in a study of long-term antiretroviral therapy in people with HIV. This was the immunoSEQ v3.0 assay at survey level. Sequencing used immunoSEQ multiplex PCR; TCRdb keeps in-frame clones, though not all of them. Here the sample spans about 21,000 clones, about nine tenths being singletons. Sequencing used unsorted PBMCs, obtained 0.2 years before starting antiretroviral therapy. These receptors came from a man aged 18 to 29 with HIV.

The V gene is TRBV6-5, the J gene TRBJ2-3; weak D call: TRBD1 (6 bases). Trimming stripped 7 bases from V and 7 bases from J, with 9 bases between. This CDR3 region has 11 residues. The germline CDR1 and CDR2 sequences are MNHEY and SVGAGI. CDR3 loop: CASTGVYTQYF. In DNA, the CDR3 is TGTGCCAGCACAGGGGTCTATACGCAGTATTTT.

The rearrangement joins TRBV19 to TRBJ1-1; D is undetermined. The CDR3 totals 13 residues. The V gene's germline CDR1 is LNHDA and CDR2 SQIVND (reference sequence). V was cut by 1 base and J by 3 bases, with 6 bases left in between. The CDR3 DNA follows: TGTGCCAGTAGTATAGTCCAAGACACTGAAGCTTTCTTT. It yields the protein CASSIVQDTEAFF.

The chain joins TRBV5-4 to TRBJ1-1, with unresolved D. This CDR3 is built from 13 residues. Trimming pared 2 bases from V and 1 base from J, leaving 6 bases between. In germline, CDR1 is SGHNT, CDR2 YYREEE (reference sequence). CDR3 sequence (DNA): TGTGCCAGCAGCTTTAACGAGAACACTGAAGCTTTCTTT. It yields the protein CASSFNENTEAFF.

V and J are TRBV6-6 and TRBJ1-2; tentative D call: TRBD1 (5 bases). The CDR3 totals 12 residues. Trimming stripped 9 bases from V and 5 bases from J, with 13 bases between. Germline V gives CDR1 MNHNY, CDR2 SVGAGI (reference sequence). The CDR3 nucleotides read TGTGCCAGTGGGAGGGAGGGGTATGGCTACACCTTC. It is translated as CASGREGYGYTF.

The rearrangement uses TRBV10-1 and TRBJ2-4; TRBD2 aligns across 13 bases. This CDR3 contains 17 residues. V was pared by 2 bases and J by 1 base, with 2 bases of the junction left unmatched. Per germline, CDR1 WNHNN and CDR2 SYGVQD (reference sequence). The CDR3 region is CASSEPGLAGAKNIQYF. CDR3 in DNA: TGCGCCAGCAGTGAGCCGGGACTAGCGGGGGCCAAAAACATTCAGTACTTC.

This clone occurred once. The rearrangement joins TRBV4-1 to TRBJ1-2, with a tentative D call TRBD1 (6 bases). In germline, CDR1 is MGHRA, CDR2 YSYEKL. The CDR3 totals 18 residues. V was clipped by 4 bases and J by 2 bases, with 23 bases between them. CDR3 in amino acids: CASSLYREFTLRNYGYTF. The CDR3 bases are TGCGCCAGCAGCCTATACAGGGAATTTACTCTTAGGAACTATGGCTACACCTTC.